The 21 T cell receptor beta chains given below trace back to one sample, sequenced in a study of T cell repertoires in cytomegalovirus infection. No antigen is known for these receptors. In TCRdb, the reads were re-called with MiXCR into one record per CDR3 protein. The sample consists of approximately 770,000 distinct CDR3 sequences, 29% of them appearing once. The sequenced sample was cultured CD8+ T cells from PBMCs, obtained from culture after CMV antigen stimulation. The receptors were gathered from a human donor in good health (CMV status not recorded). Some clones in this sample may be carry-over from other donors' samples.

The chain uses TRBV7-3 and TRBJ2-1, with 9 bases identical to TRBD1. The V gene's germline CDR1 is SGHTA and CDR2 FQGTGA. CDR3 length equals 17 residues. V shed 5 bases and J 5 bases; nucleotides not matched to a gene: 13. CDR3 residues: CASSRSTGTGFHNEQFF. The CDR3 DNA reads TGTGCCAGCAGCCGATCCACCGGGACAGGGTTCCACAATGAGCAGTTCTTC.

The rearrangement uses TRBV6-2 or TRBV6-3 and TRBJ2-5; TRBD2 agrees at 11 bases. J gave up 1 base and V 6 bases, and 7 bases lay outside the gene matches. The CDR3 runs 16 residues. Germline CDR1 reads MNHEY; CDR2 reads SVGEGT. CDR3 nucleotide sequence: TGTGCCAGCAGCCCACTAGCGGGGGAACTCCAAGAGACCCAGTACTTC. It yields the protein CASSPLAGELQETQYF.

This clonotype was counted many times. This sequence joins TRBV20-1 and TRBJ1-2; D uncertain. Germline V gene data show CDR1 as DFQATT and CDR2 as SNEGSKA (reference sequence). Between the trimmed V and J ends, which lost 3 bases and 0 bases, there was a span of 14 bases. CDR3 length equals 15 residues. The DNA of the CDR3 is TGCAGTGCTAGTGACCTCTCCTTAGCTAACTATGGCTACACCTTC. Protein product: CSASDLSLANYGYTF.

This clonotype was counted ten times or more. This chain joins TRBV19 and TRBJ2-3; 7 bases are shared with TRBD1. The CDR3 is 15 amino acids. CDR1 and CDR2 (germline): LNHDA, SQIVND (reference sequence). Unmatched junction bases numbered 12, after V lost 8 bases and J lost 4 bases. DNA for the CDR3: TGTGCCAGTCAACAGGGGTCTTTTTCCCCAGATACGCAGTATTTT. It is translated as CASQQGSFSPDTQYF.

This clonotype is medium-sized (0.01 to 0.1%). The chain couples TRBV7-8 to TRBJ2-3; D remains unclear. The ends were cut back, 6 bases at V and 2 bases at J, with 6 bases in the middle. The CDR3 is 12 residues long. The germline CDR1 and CDR2 sequences are SGHVS and FQNEAQ. CDR3 bases: TGTGCCAGCAGGGATATCACAGATACGCAGTATTTT. Protein product: CASRDITDTQYF.

This clonotype came up a few times. The chain links TRBV2 to TRBJ1-6; the D gene is possibly TRBD1 (6 bases). Germline assignment: CDR1 SNHLY and CDR2 FYNNEI. V was shortened by 6 bases and J by 0 bases, with 9 bases between the two germline ends. The CDR3 is made up of 15 amino acids. The CDR3: CASRMDSSYNSPLHF. The CDR3 DNA reads TGTGCCAGCAGGATGGACAGCTCCTATAATTCACCCCTCCACTTT. Drawing the rest from reference TRBV2 and TRBJ1-6, the complete variable domain is EPEVTQTPSHQVTQMGQEVILRCVPISNHLYFYWYRQILGQKVEFLVSFYNNEISEKSEIFDDQFSVERPDGSNFTLKIRSTKLEDSAMYFCASRMDSSYNSPLHFGNGTRLTVT.

This clonotype was found a few times. The chain joins TRBV6-5 to TRBJ2-5, with 8 bases lining up with TRBD1. This CDR3 has 14 residues. Trimming removed 4 bases from V and 3 bases from J; junction bases left unmatched: 4. Germline lookup yields CDR1 MNHEY and CDR2 SVGAGI. As DNA, the CDR3 is TGTGCCAGCAGTTCCCGACAGGGGAAAGAGACCCAGTACTTC. Protein: CASSSRQGKETQYF.

Written as DNA, the CDR3 is TGCGCCAGCAGCCAAGCCCCGGGACAGCGTCAGAAATTGGAGCAGTTCTTC. It translates to CASSQAPGQRQKLEQFF. This chain uses TRBV4-1 with TRBJ2-1, with 7 bases matching TRBD1. Germline lookup yields CDR1 MGHRA and CDR2 YSYEKL. V shed 1 base and J 10 bases; nucleotides not matched to a gene: 16. This CDR3 is 17 amino acids long.

This clonotype was observed a handful of times. The chain combines TRBV9 with TRBJ2-6, with D hard to call. The CDR3 sequence is 15 residues long. Germline values: CDR1 SGDLS, CDR2 YYNGEE. The V gene lost 0 bases and the J gene lost 0 bases, with 4 bases spanning the gap. DNA for the CDR3: TGTGCCAGCAGCGTAGCATTCTCTGGGGCCAACGTCCTGACTTTC. This gives the protein CASSVAFSGANVLTF.

The genes are TRBV4-3 and TRBJ2-2; D is possibly TRBD1 (6 bases). V lost 0 bases, J lost 3 bases, and 14 bases lay in between. The CDR3 runs 17 residues. CDR1 is LGHNA and CDR2 is YSLEER in the germline V gene. CDR3 bases: TGCGCCAGCAGCCAAGAATTTTGGCAGGGGTACACCGGGGAGCTGTTTTTT. The encoded protein is CASSQEFWQGYTGELFF.

In the case of this clonotype: This CDR3 is missing its conserved last phenylalanine or tryptophan, likely due to a read error. J is TRBJ1-3 and V is TRBV7-2, with 10 nucleotides matching TRBD1. The length of the CDR3 is 16 residues. CDR1 and CDR2 from the germline V gene are SGHTA and FQGNSA. J lost 0 bases, V lost 5 bases, and 4 bases had no gene match. CDR3 DNA sequence: TGTGCCAGCAGCCGGGGACAGGGGAACTCTGGAAACACCATATATTAT. This translates into CASSRGQGNSGNTIYY.

This clonotype appeared once. V usage is TRBV27 and J usage is TRBJ2-7; 10 bases match TRBD2. The CDR3 sequence is 14 residues long. Germline trimming cut 6 bases from V and 6 bases from J; bases unmatched to any gene: 8. From germline, CDR1 is MNHEY and CDR2 SMNVEV (reference sequence). For the CDR3, the DNA is TGTGCCAGCAGAGTAGCGGGGGGAAATCTCGAGCAGTACTTC. Its translation is CASRVAGGNLEQYF.

The chain has TRBV20-1 and TRBJ1-1, with D tentatively TRBD1 (5 bases). The CDR3 is 15 residues long. Trimming took 0 bases from V and 0 from J, leaving 11 bases between them. Germline values: CDR1 DFQATT, CDR2 SNEGSKA (reference sequence). This CDR3 is CSARDRAGLNTEAFF. In nucleotides, the CDR3 is TGCAGTGCTAGAGATCGGGCAGGGTTGAACACTGAAGCTTTCTTT.

This clonotype appeared many times. The chain has TRBV7-2 and TRBJ1-5; TRBD1 matches 7 bases. V shed 3 bases, J shed 2 bases, and the junction held 4 bases outside the gene matches. Per the germline V gene, CDR1 is SGHTA and CDR2 is FQGNSA. The CDR3 consists of 15 residues. CDR3 loop: CASSFGQVGNQPQHF. The CDR3 DNA follows: TGTGCCAGCAGCTTCGGACAGGTTGGCAATCAGCCCCAGCATTTT.

This clonotype was detected only a few times. The chain carries TRBV28 and TRBJ2-7; weak D call: TRBD2 (5 bases). CDR3 size: 13 residues. CDR1 is MDHEN, CDR2 SYDVKM, per germline. V gave up 6 bases and J gave up 2 bases, with 11 bases separating them. The CDR3 reads CASSEVGAYEQYV. The CDR3 coding sequence is TGTGCCAGCAGCGAGGTCGGGGCCTACGAGCAGTACGTC.

J is TRBJ2-1 and V is TRBV19; tentatively, D is TRBD1 (5 bases). Trimming stripped 5 bases from V and 0 bases from J, with 17 bases between. The CDR3 is 17 residues long. CDR1 is LNHDA, CDR2 SQIVND, per germline (reference sequence). CDR3 amino acids: CASSPQGLFSSYNEQFF. CDR3 sequence (DNA): TGTGCCAGTAGTCCCCAGGGTCTATTTAGCTCCTACAATGAGCAGTTCTTC.

The rearrangement uses TRBV12-3 or TRBV12-4 and TRBJ1-3; no clear D gene. The length of the CDR3 is 16 residues. V gave up 7 bases and J gave up 4 bases, with 20 bases separating them. The CDR3: CASNFIAQESGNTIYF. Here the CDR3 DNA reads TGTGCCAGCAACTTTATCGCCCAGGAATCAGGAAACACCATATATTTT.

The chain carries TRBV5-4 and TRBJ2-3, with D unresolved. This CDR3 region has 14 residues. Per germline, CDR1 SGHNT and CDR2 YYREEE (reference sequence). Trimming took 6 bases from V and 5 from J, leaving 16 bases between them. Here the CDR3 DNA reads TGTGCCAGCACCCCCATCAGAGAAGAAGATACGCAGTATTTT. Amino acid sequence: CASTPIREEDTQYF.

The V gene is TRBV6-2 or TRBV6-3, the J gene TRBJ2-7; D is uncertain. Per germline, CDR1 MNHEY and CDR2 SVGEGT. This CDR3 contains 18 residues. The ends were cut back, 0 bases at V and 3 bases at J, with 21 bases in the middle. The CDR3 nucleotides read TGTGCCAGCAGTTACTCAAATAGTCGGTGGAGTTTTAGCTACGAGCAGTACTTC. Its translation is CASSYSNSRWSFSYEQYF.

Comments on this clonotype: A junction end diverges from the germline sequence, so it may reflect a read error. This chain links TRBV7-6 with TRBJ2-1; D is tentatively TRBD1 or TRBD2 (6 bases each). Germline V CDR1 and CDR2: SGHVS, FNYEAQ. The CDR3 spans 16 residues. The CDR3 here is CASSSSRGVSYNEQFF. In DNA form, the CDR3 reads TGTGCTAGCAGCTCCTCAAGGGGGGTCTCCTACAATGAGCAGTTCTTC.

This clonotype was seen only a few times. V usage is TRBV7-9 and J usage is TRBJ2-1, with D perhaps being TRBD1 or TRBD2 (5 bases each). Trimming shortened V by 10 bases and J by 8 bases, and 15 bases separated the two germline ends. The CDR3 contains 12 residues. Germline CDR1 reads SEHNR; CDR2 reads FQNEAQ (reference sequence). The CDR3 spells CATRGDGDEQFF. DNA of the CDR3: TGTGCCACCAGAGGGGACGGAGATGAGCAGTTCTTC. Based on the CDR3 plus reference TRBV7-9 and TRBJ2-1, the full variable domain is DTGVSQNPRHKITKRGQNVTFRCDPISEHNRLYWYRQTLGQGPEFLTYFQNEAQLEKSRLLSDRFSAERPKGSFSTLEIQRTEQGDSAMYLCATRGDGDEQFFGPGTRLTVL.